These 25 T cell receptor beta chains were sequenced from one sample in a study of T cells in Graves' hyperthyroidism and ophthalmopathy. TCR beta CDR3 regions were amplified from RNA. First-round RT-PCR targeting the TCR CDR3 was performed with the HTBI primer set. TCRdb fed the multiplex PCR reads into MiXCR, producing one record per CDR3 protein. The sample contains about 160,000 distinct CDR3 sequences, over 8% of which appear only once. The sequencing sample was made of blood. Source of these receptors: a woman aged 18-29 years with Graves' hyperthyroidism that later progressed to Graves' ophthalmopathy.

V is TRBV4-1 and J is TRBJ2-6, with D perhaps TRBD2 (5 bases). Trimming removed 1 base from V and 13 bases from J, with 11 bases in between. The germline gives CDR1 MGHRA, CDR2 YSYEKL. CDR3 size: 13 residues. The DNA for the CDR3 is TGCGCCAGCAGCCAAGTAACCGGACTGGTCCTGACTTTC. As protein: CASSQVTGLVLTF.

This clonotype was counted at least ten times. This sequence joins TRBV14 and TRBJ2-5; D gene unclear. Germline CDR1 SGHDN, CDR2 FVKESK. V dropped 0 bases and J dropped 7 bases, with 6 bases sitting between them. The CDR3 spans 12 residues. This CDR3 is CASSQDSGTQYF. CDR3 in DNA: TGTGCCAGCAGCCAAGATAGTGGGACCCAGTACTTC.

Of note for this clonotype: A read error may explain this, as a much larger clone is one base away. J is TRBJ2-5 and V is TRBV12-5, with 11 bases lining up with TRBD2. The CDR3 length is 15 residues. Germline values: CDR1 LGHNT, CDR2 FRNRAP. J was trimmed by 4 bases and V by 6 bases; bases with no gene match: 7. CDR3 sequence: CASGPGLAEGETQYF. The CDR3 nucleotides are TGTGCTAGTGGGCCGGGACTAGCGGAAGGAGAGACCCAGTACTTC.

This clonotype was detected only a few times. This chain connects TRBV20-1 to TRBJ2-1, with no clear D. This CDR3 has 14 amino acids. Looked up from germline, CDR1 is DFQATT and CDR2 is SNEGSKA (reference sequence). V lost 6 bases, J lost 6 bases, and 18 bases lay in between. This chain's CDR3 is CSAVSGTGTNEQFF. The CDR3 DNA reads TGCAGTGCCGTCAGTGGTACGGGCACCAATGAGCAGTTCTTC.

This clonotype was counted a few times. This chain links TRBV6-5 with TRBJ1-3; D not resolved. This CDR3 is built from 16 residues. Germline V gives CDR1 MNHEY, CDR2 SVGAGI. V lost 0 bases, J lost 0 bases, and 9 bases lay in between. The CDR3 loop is CASSYSRADSGNTIYF. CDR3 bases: TGTGCCAGCAGTTACTCTCGCGCGGACTCTGGAAACACCATATATTTT.

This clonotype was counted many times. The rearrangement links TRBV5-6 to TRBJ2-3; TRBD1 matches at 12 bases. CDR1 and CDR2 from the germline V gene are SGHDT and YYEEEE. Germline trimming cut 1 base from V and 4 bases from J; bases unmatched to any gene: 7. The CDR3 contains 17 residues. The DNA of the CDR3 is TGTGCCAGCAGCTTGTTTACAGGGACAGGGGGCGCAGATACGCAGTATTTT. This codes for CASSLFTGTGGADTQYF.

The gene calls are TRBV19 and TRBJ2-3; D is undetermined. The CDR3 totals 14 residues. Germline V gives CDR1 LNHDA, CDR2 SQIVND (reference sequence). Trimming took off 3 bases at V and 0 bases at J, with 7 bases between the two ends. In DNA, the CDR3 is TGTGCCAGTAGTATCGCACCGAGCACAGATACGCAGTATTTT. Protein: CASSIAPSTDTQYF.

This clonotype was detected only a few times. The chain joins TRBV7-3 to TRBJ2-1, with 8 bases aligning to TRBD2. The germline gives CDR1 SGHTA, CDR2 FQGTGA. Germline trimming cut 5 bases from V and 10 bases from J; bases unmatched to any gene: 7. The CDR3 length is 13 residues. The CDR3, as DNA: TGTGCCAGCAGCCCCTGGACTAGCTCGGAGCAGTTCTTC. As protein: CASSPWTSSEQFF.

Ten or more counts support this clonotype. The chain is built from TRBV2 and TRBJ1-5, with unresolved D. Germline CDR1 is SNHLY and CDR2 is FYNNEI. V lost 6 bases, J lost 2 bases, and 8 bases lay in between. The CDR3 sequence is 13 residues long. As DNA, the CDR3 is TGTGCCAGCAGCGACGGGGGCAATCAGCCCCAGCATTTT. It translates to CASSDGGNQPQHF. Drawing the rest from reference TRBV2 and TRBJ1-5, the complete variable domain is EPEVTQTPSHQVTQMGQEVILRCVPISNHLYFYWYRQILGQKVEFLVSFYNNEISEKSEIFDDQFSVERPDGSNFTLKIRSTKLEDSAMYFCASSDGGNQPQHFGDGTRLSIL.

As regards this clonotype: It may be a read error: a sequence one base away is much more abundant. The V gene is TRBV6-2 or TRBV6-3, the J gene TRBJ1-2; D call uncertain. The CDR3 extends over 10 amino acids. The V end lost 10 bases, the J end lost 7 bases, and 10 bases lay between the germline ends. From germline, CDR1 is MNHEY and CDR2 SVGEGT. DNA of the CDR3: TGTGCCATAACTACACTTGGCTACACCTTC. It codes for CAITTLGYTF.

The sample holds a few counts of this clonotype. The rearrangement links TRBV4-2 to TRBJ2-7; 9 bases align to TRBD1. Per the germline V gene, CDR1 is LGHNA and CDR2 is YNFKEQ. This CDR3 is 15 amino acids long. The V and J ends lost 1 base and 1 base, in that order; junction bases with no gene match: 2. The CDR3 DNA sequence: TGTGCCAGCAGCCAAGCCGGGACAGGGTCCTACGAGCAGTACTTC. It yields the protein CASSQAGTGSYEQYF.

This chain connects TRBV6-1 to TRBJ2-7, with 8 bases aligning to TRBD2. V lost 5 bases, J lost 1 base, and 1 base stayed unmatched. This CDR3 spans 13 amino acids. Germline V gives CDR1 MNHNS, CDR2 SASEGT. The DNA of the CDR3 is TGTGCCAGCAGTACTAGCGGTTCCTACGAGCAGTACTTC. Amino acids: CASSTSGSYEQYF.

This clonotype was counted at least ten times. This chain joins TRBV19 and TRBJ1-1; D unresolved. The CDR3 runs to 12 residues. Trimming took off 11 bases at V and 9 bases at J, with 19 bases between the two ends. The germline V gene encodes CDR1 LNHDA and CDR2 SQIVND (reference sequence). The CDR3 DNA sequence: TGTGCCGTAAGTTCCGCCGGAACTAAAGCTTTCTTT. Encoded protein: CAVSSAGTKAFF. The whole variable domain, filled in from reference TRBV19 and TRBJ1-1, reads DGGITQSPKYLFRKEGQNVTLSCEQNLNHDAMYWYRQDPGQGLRLIYYSQIVNDFQKGDIAEGYSVSREKKESFPLTVTSAQKNPTAFYLCAVSSAGTKAFFGQGTRLTVV.

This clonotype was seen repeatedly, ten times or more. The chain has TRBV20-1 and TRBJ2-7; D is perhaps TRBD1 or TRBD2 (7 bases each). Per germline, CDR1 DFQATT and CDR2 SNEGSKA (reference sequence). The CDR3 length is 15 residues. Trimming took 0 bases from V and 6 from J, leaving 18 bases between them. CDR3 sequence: CSARDKGAGAAEQYF. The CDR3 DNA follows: TGCAGTGCTAGAGATAAGGGGGCGGGGGCAGCCGAGCAGTACTTC.

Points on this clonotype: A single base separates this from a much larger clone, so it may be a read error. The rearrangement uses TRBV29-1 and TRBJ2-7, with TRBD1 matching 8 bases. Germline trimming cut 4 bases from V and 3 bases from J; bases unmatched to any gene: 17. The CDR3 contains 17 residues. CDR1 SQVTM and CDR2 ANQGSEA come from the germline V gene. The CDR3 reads CSVVSARGQGRLYEQYF. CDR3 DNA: TGCAGCGTTGTTTCGGCTCGTGGACAGGGACGACTCTACGAGCAGTACTTC.

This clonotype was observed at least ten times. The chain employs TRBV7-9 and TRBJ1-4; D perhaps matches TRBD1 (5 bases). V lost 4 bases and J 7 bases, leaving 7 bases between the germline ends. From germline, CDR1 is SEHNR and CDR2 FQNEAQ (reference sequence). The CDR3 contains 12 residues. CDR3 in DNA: TGTGCCAGCAGCTCAGGGCTTGAAAAACTGTTTTTT. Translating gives CASSSGLEKLFF.

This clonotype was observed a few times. The CDR3 DNA reads TGTGCCAGCAGCTTCGTCGTGAACACTGAAGCTTTCTTT. Protein: CASSFVVNTEAFF. The chain carries TRBV5-8 and TRBJ1-1; D remains ambiguous. Germline CDR1 reads SGHTS; CDR2 reads YDEGEE. The CDR3 loop spans 13 amino acids. Trimming removed 2 bases from V and 0 bases from J, with 5 bases in between.

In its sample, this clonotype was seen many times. CDR3 protein: CASSRSTDTQYF. The CDR3 nucleotides read TGCGCCAGCAGTAGGTCGACAGATACGCAGTATTTT. The rearrangement links TRBV10-1 to TRBJ2-3; no firm D call. This CDR3 comprises 12 residues. Trimming shortened V by 5 bases and J by 3 bases, and 6 bases separated the two germline ends. From germline, CDR1 is WNHNN and CDR2 SYGVQD (reference sequence).

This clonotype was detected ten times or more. CDR3 amino acids: CASNIQGRLDTEAFF. CDR3 DNA sequence: TGTGCCAGCAATATTCAGGGGCGCTTGGACACTGAAGCTTTCTTT. The chain employs TRBV6-1 and TRBJ1-1; D is possibly TRBD1 (6 bases). Trimming cost V 7 bases and J 3 bases, with 18 bases left between them. Germline CDR1 and CDR2: MNHNS and SASEGT. The CDR3 covers 15 residues.

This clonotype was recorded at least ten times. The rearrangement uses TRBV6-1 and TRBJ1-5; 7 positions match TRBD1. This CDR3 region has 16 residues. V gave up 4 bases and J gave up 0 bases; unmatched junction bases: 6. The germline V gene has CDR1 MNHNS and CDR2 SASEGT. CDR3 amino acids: CASSVTGAYSNQPQHF. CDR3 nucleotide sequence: TGTGCCAGCAGTGTCACAGGGGCGTATAGCAATCAGCCCCAGCATTTT.

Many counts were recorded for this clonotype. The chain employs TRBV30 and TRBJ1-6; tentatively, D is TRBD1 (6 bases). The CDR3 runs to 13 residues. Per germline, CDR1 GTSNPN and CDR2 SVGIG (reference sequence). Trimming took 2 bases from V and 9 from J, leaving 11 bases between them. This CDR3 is CAWSNGQLSPLHF. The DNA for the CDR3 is TGTGCCTGGAGTAACGGACAGCTTTCACCCCTCCACTTT.

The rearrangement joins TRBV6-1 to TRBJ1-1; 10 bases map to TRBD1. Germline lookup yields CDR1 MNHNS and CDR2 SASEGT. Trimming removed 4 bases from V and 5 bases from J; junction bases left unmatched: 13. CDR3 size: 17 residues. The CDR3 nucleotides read TGTGCCAGCAGTGTGGGGACAGGGGTAAACCCGAGGACTGAAGCTTTCTTT. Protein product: CASSVGTGVNPRTEAFF.

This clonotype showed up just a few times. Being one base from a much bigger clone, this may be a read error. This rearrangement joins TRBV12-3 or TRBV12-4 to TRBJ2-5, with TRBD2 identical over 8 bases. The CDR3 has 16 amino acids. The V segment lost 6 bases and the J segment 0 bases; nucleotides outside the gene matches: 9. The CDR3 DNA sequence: TGTGCCAGCAGCCCCGCCCTAGCGGGCGACCAAGAGACCCAGTACTTC. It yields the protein CASSPALAGDQETQYF.

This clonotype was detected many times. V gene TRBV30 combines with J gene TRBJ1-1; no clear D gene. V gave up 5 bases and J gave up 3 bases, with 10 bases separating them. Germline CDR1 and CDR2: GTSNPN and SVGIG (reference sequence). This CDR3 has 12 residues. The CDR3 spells CAWVPGYTEAFF. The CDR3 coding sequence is TGTGCCTGGGTCCCGGGATACACTGAAGCTTTCTTT.

The CDR3 spells CASRPTEYYEQYV. CDR3 in DNA: TGTGCCAGCAGACCGACAGAGTACTACGAGCAGTACGTC. J is TRBJ2-7 and V is TRBV27; perhaps TRBD1 as D (5 bases). The length of the CDR3 is 13 residues. The V gene's germline CDR1 is MNHEY and CDR2 SMNVEV (reference sequence). V lost 6 bases to trimming and J lost 3 bases, with 12 bases between them.